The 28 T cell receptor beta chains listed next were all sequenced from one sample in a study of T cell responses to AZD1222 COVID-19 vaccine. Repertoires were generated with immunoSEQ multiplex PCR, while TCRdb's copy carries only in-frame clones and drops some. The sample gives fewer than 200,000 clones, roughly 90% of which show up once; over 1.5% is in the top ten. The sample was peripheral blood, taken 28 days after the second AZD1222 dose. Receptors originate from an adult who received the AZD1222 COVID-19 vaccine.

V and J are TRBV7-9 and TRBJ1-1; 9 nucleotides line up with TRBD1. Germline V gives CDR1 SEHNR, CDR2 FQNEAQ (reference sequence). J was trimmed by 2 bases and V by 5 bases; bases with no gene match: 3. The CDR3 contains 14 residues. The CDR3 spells CASSITGGNTEAFF. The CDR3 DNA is TGTGCCAGCAGCATTACAGGGGGCAACACTGAAGCTTTCTTT.

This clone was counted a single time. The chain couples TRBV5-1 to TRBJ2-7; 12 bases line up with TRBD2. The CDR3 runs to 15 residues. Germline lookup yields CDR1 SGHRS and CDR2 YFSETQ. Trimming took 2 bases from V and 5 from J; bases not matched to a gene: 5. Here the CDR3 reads CASSLLAGGVHEQYF. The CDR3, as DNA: TGCGCCAGCAGCTTACTAGCGGGAGGCGTCCACGAGCAGTACTTC.

The CDR3: CASKARTGVKTGGYTF. The CDR3 bases are TGTGCCAGCAAAGCTAGGACAGGGGTCAAAACCGGGGGCTACACCTTC. The genes are TRBV2 and TRBJ1-2; 9 positions agree with TRBD1. V dropped 7 bases and J dropped 8; count of bases not matched to a gene: 17. The germline V gene encodes CDR1 SNHLY and CDR2 FYNNEI. The CDR3 sequence is 16 residues long.

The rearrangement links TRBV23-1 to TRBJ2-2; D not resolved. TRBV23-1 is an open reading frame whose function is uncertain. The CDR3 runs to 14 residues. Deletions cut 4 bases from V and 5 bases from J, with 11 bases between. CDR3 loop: CASSLRRGTGELFF. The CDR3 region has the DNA TGCGCCAGCAGTCTCCGGCGTGGGACCGGGGAGCTGTTTTTT.

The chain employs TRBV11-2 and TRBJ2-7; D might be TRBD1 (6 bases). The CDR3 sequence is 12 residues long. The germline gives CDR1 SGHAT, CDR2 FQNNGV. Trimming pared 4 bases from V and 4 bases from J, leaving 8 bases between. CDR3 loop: CASSSTGYEQYF. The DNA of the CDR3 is TGTGCCAGCAGCTCTACAGGGTACGAGCAGTACTTC.

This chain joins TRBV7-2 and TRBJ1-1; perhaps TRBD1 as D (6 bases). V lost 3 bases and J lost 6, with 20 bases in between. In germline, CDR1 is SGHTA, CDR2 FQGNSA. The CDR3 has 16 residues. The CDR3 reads CASSLVRGRQAPEAFF. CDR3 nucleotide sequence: TGTGCCAGCAGCTTGGTAAGGGGGAGACAGGCCCCTGAAGCTTTCTTT. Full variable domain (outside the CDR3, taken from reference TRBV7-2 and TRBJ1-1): GAGVSQSPSNKVTEKGKDVELRCDPISGHTALYWYRQSLGQGLEFLIYFQGNSAPDKSGLPSDRFSAERTGGSVSTLTIQRTQQEDSAVYLCASSLVRGRQAPEAFFGQGTRLTVV.

The DNA for the CDR3 is TGCGCCAGCAGCCCAGGACAGGGGGACCAAGACGAGCAGTACTTC. Protein: CASSPGQGDQDEQYF. The J gene is TRBJ2-7, the V gene TRBV5-1, with 10 bases identical to TRBD1. The CDR3 is 15 amino acids. V lost 4 bases and J lost 5; bases outside the gene matches: 9. Germline CDR1 is SGHRS and CDR2 is YFSETQ. Combining the CDR3 with reference TRBV5-1 and TRBJ2-7 gives the whole variable domain KAGVTQTPRYLIKTRGQQVTLSCSPISGHRSVSWYQQTPGQGLQFLFEYFSETQRNKGNFPGRFSGRQFSNSRSEMNVSTLELGDSALYLCASSPGQGDQDEQYFGPGTRLTVT.

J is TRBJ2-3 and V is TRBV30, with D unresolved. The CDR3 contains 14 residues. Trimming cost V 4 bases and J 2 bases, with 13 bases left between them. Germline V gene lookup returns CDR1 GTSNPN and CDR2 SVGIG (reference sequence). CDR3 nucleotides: TGTGCCTGGAAGCCTAACGCAGCCACAGATACGCAGTATTTT. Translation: CAWKPNAATDTQYF.

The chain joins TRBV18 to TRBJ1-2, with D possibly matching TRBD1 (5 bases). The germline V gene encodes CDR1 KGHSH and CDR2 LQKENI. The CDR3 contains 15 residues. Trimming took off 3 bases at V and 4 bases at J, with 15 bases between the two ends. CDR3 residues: CASSPKEGLVYGYTF. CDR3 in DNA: TGTGCCAGCTCACCGAAGGAGGGGCTGGTCTATGGCTACACCTTC.

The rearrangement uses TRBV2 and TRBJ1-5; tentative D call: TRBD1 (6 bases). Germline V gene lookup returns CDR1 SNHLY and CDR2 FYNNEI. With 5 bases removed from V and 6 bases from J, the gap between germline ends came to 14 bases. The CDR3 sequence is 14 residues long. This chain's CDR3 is CASSLEGGGQPQHF. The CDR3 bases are TGTGCCAGCAGTCTAGAGGGGGGCGGTCAGCCCCAGCATTTT.

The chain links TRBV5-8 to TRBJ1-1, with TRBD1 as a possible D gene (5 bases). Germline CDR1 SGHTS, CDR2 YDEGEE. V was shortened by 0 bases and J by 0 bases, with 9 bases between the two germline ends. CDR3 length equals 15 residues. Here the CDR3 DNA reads TGTGCCAGCAGCTTGGCAGAGGGGATGAACACTGAAGCTTTCTTT. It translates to CASSLAEGMNTEAFF.

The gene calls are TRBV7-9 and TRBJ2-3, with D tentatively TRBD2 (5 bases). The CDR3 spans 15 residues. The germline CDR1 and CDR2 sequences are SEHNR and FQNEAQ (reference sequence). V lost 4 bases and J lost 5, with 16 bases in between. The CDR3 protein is CASSYTRGYLDTQYF. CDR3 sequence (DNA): TGTGCCAGCAGCTATACTCGGGGATATTTAGATACGCAGTATTTT.

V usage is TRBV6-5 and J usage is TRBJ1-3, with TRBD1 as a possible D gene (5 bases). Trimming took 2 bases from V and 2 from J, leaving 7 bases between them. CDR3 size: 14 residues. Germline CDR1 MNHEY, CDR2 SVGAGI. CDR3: CASSYQGPGNTIYF. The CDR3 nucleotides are TGTGCCAGCAGTTACCAGGGACCTGGAAACACCATATATTTT.

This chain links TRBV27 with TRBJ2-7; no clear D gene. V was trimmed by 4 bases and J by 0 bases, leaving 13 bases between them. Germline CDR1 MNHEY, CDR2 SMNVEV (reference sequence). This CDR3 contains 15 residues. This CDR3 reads CASSSPGGISYEQYF. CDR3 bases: TGTGCCAGCAGTTCCCCGGGTGGGATCTCCTACGAGCAGTACTTC.

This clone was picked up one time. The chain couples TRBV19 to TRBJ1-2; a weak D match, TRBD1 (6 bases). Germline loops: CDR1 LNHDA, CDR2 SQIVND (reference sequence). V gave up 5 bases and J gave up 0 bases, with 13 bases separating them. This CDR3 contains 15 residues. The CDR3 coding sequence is TGTGCCAGTAGTGCACAGGGAATGGCTAACTATGGCTACACCTTC. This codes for CASSAQGMANYGYTF.

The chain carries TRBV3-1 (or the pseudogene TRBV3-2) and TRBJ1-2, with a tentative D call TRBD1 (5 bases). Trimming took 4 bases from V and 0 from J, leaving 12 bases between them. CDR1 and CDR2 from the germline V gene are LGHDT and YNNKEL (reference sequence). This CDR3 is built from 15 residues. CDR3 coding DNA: TGTGCCAGCAGCCGTTCAGGAGGGGCTAACTATGGCTACACCTTC. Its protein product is CASSRSGGANYGYTF.

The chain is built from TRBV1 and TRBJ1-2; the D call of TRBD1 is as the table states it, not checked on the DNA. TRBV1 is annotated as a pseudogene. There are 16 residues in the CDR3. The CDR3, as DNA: TGCACCAGCAGCCAAGAGCGGGTGGGACAGGGATATGGCTACACCTTC. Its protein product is CTSSQERVGQGYGYTF.

The CDR3 coding sequence is TGTGCCAGCAGAGACTGGGACAGTGGAAACACCATATATTTT. Translated: CASRDWDSGNTIYF. V gene TRBV6-5 combines with J gene TRBJ1-3, with 7 bases aligning to TRBD1. Germline trimming cut 6 bases from V and 3 bases from J; bases unmatched to any gene: 5. The germline CDR1 and CDR2 sequences are MNHEY and SVGAGI. This CDR3 has 14 residues.

CDR3 residues: CASSPRGGATNEKLFF. The CDR3 DNA sequence: TGCGCCAGCAGTCCCAGAGGAGGGGCAACTAATGAAAAACTGTTTTTT. The chain combines TRBV4-3 with TRBJ1-4; D perhaps matches TRBD1 (5 bases). This CDR3 region has 16 residues. The V end was cut by 6 bases, the J end by 0 bases, with 14 bases between. Germline CDR1 is LGHNA and CDR2 is YSLEER.

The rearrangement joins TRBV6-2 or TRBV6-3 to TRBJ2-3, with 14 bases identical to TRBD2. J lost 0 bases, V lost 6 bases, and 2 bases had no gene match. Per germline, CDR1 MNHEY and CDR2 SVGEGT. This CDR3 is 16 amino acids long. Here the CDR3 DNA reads TGTGCCAGCAGCTGGACTAGCGGGGGGAGCACAGATACGCAGTATTTT. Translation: CASSWTSGGSTDTQYF.

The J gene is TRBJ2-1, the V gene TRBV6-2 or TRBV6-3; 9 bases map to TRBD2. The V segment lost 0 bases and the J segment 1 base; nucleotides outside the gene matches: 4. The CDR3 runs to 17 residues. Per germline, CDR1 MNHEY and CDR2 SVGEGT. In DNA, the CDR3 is TGTGCCAGCAGTTACTCGCCGGCGGGGGGGTCCTACAATGAGCAGTTCTTC. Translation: CASSYSPAGGSYNEQFF.

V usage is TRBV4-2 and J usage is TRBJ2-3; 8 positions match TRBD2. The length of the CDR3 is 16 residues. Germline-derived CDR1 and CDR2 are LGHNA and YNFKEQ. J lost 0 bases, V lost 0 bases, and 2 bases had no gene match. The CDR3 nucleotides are TGTGCCAGCAGCCAAGATCGGGGGGGTAGCACAGATACGCAGTATTTT. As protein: CASSQDRGGSTDTQYF.

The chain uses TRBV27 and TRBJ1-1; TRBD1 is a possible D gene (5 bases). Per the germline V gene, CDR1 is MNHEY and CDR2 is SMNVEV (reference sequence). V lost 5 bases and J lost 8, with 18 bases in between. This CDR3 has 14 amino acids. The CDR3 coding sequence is TGTGCCAGCAGTGGAGCAGGGCGGGTTGCGGAAGCTTTCTTT. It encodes CASSGAGRVAEAFF.

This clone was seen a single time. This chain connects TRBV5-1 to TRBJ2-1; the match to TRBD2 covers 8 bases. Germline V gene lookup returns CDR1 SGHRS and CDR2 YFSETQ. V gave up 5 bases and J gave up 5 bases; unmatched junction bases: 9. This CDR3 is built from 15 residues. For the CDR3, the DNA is TGCGCCAGCAGACAAACCGGGACTAGGAACAATGAGCAGTTCTTC. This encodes CASRQTGTRNNEQFF. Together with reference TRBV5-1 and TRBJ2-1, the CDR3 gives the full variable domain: KAGVTQTPRYLIKTRGQQVTLSCSPISGHRSVSWYQQTPGQGLQFLFEYFSETQRNKGNFPGRFSGRQFSNSRSEMNVSTLELGDSALYLCASRQTGTRNNEQFFGPGTRLTVL.

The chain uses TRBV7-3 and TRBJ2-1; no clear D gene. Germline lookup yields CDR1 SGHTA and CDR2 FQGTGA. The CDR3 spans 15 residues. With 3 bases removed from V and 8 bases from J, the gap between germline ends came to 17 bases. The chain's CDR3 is CASSFGQPGADEQFF. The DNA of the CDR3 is TGTGCCAGCAGCTTCGGCCAGCCGGGCGCGGATGAGCAGTTCTTC.

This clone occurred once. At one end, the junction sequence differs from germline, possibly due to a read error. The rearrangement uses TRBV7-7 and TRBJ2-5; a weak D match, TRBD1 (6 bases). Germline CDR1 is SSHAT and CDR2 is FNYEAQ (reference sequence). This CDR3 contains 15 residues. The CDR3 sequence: CASSLARGGQETQYF. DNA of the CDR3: TGTGCTAGCAGCTTAGCCCGAGGGGGCCAAGAGACCCAGTACTTC.

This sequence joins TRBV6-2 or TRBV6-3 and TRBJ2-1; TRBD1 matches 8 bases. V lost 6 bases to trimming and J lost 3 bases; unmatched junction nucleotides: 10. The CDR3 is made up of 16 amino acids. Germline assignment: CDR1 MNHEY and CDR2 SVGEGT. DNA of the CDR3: TGTGCCAGCAGCCGCTTCACAGGGGGGTTCTACAATGAGCAGTTCTTC. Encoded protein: CASSRFTGGFYNEQFF.

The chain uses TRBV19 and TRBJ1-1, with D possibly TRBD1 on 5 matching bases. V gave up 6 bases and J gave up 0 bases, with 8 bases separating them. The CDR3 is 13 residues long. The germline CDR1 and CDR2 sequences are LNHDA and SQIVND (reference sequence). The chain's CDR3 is CASRPGLNTEAFF. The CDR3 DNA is TGTGCCAGTAGGCCAGGGCTGAACACTGAAGCTTTCTTT.